The next 4 T cell receptor beta chains were all read from a single sample in a study of OX40 agonist ivuxolimab in advanced cancers. This table comes from immunoSEQ multiplex PCR, and its TCRdb copy is limited to in-frame clones, with some not included. The sample records over 8,500 clones, about four fifths being singletons. The specimen was CD4+ or CD8+ T cells sorted from blood, collected in a trial of the OX40 agonist ivuxolimab. The receptors come from an adult with an advanced solid tumor such as melanoma, head and neck, liver or kidney cancer.

The V and J genes are TRBV6-5 and TRBJ2-7; D is unclear. Per germline, CDR1 MNHEY and CDR2 SVGAGI. This CDR3 has 12 amino acids. Deletions cut 6 bases from V and 2 bases from J, with 8 bases between. The CDR3 loop is CASSQDPYEQYF. CDR3 bases: TGTGCCAGCAGCCAGGATCCCTACGAGCAGTACTTC.

The count of this clone is one. The chain recombines TRBV6-5 with TRBJ1-5, with 8 bases that match TRBD1. V shed 4 bases, J shed 7 bases, and the junction held 3 bases outside the gene matches. The CDR3 length is 13 residues. Germline CDR1 reads MNHEY; CDR2 reads SVGAGI. CDR3 DNA: TGTGCCAGCAGTTCGACAGGGGTCCAGCCCCAGCATTTT. Protein: CASSSTGVQPQHF.

The rearrangement links TRBV7-2 to TRBJ2-2, with 7 bases lining up with TRBD2. The CDR3 contains 16 residues. CDR1 SGHTA and CDR2 FQGNSA come from the germline V gene. The V segment lost 9 bases and the J segment 1 base; nucleotides outside the gene matches: 11. The DNA of the CDR3 is TGTGCCAGTCCCCCCGGGGAGGGTATGAACACCGGGGAGCTGTTTTTT. Amino acid sequence: CASPPGEGMNTGELFF.

This clone was counted only a few times. The chain joins TRBV5-1 to TRBJ2-1; D perhaps matches TRBD2 (6 bases). Trimming stripped 4 bases from V and 7 bases from J, with 12 bases between. In germline, CDR1 is SGHRS, CDR2 YFSETQ. This CDR3 contains 13 residues. This CDR3 is CASSGTGANEQFF. The CDR3 region has the DNA TGCGCCAGCAGCGGGACGGGAGCTAATGAGCAGTTCTTC.